Below, 27 T cell receptor beta chains from the same sample are listed, as sequenced in a study of response to subunit inactivated influenza vaccine. TCRdb reprocessed the RT-PCR reads with MiXCR, giving one entry per CDR3 protein. The sample holds 200,000 to 250,000 distinct CDR3 sequences, 12% seen once. The material was non-naive T cells sorted from PBMCs, obtained around 15 days before vaccination. The source is a man aged 45-60 years who received an inactivated influenza vaccine.

The sample holds a few counts of this clonotype. This chain uses TRBV15 with TRBJ2-7; D may be TRBD2 (6 bases). Germline CDR1 is LNHNV and CDR2 is YYDKDF (reference sequence). The germline V and J ends were trimmed by 3 bases and 0 bases, with 12 bases remaining between them. The CDR3 runs 15 residues. CDR3 sequence reads: CATSSGTLGSYEQYF. CDR3 DNA: TGTGCCACCAGCAGCGGGACTCTTGGCTCCTACGAGCAGTACTTC.

This clonotype was recorded many times. The chain combines TRBV7-2 with TRBJ2-7; D remains unclear. The CDR3 covers 16 residues. V dropped 0 bases and J dropped 0 bases, with 12 bases sitting between them. Germline-derived CDR1 and CDR2 are SGHTA and FQGNSA. The CDR3 reads CASSLAASKSSYEQYF. Written as DNA, the CDR3 is TGTGCCAGCAGCTTAGCCGCGTCTAAAAGCTCCTACGAGCAGTACTTC.

This clonotype appeared many times. The rearrangement links TRBV11-2 to TRBJ1-2; the D gene is possibly TRBD1 (5 bases). The CDR3 consists of 18 residues. V was clipped by 3 bases and J by 4 bases, with 24 bases between them. CDR1 and CDR2 from the germline V gene are SGHAT and FQNNGV. CDR3 loop: CASSLTGTAEPSIYGYTF. CDR3 nucleotide sequence: TGTGCCAGCAGCTTGACCGGGACTGCAGAGCCAAGCATCTATGGCTACACCTTC. Variable domain in full (rest from reference TRBV11-2 and TRBJ1-2): EAGVAQSPRYKIIEKRQSVAFWCNPISGHATLYWYQQILGQGPKLLIQFQNNGVVDDSQLPKDRFSAERLKGVDSTLKIQPAKLEDSAVYLCASSLTGTAEPSIYGYTFGSGTRLTVV.

This clonotype was observed a few times. The CDR3 bases are TGTGCCAGTAGAGGGTCAACCCCTACGAACTATGGCTACACCTTC. As protein: CASRGSTPTNYGYTF. V and J are TRBV19 and TRBJ1-2; D is unresolved. CDR3 length equals 15 residues. Germline V gene data show CDR1 as LNHDA and CDR2 as SQIVND (reference sequence). V was clipped by 6 bases and J by 2 bases, with 16 bases between them.

The J gene is TRBJ2-1, the V gene TRBV7-9; TRBD2 agrees at 7 bases. This CDR3 is 16 amino acids long. Germline loops: CDR1 SEHNR, CDR2 FQNEAQ (reference sequence). Trimming removed 4 bases from V and 1 base from J; junction bases left unmatched: 7. Here the CDR3 DNA reads TGTGCCAGCAGCTCGATGGGCGGGAGTTCCTACAATGAGCAGTTCTTC. Its protein is CASSSMGGSSYNEQFF.

CDR3 in DNA: TGTGCCAGCAGCCAGATGGGGGCGGGTGGGGCCAACGTCCTGACTTTC. It translates to CASSQMGAGGANVLTF. This sequence joins TRBV4-2 and TRBJ2-6; perhaps TRBD1 as D (6 bases). Looked up from germline, CDR1 is LGHNA and CDR2 is YNFKEQ. This CDR3 contains 16 residues. V lost 3 bases and J 3 bases, leaving 12 bases between the germline ends.

This clonotype appeared many times. The gene calls are TRBV3-1 and TRBJ2-4, with TRBD1 matching over 8 bases. Germline values: CDR1 LGHDT, CDR2 YNNKEL (reference sequence). The CDR3 is made up of 17 amino acids. The V and J ends lost 0 bases and 5 bases, in that order; junction bases with no gene match: 9. CDR3: CASSQERTGKGENIQYF. In nucleotides, the CDR3 is TGTGCCAGCAGCCAAGAGAGGACAGGGAAAGGGGAAAACATTCAGTACTTC.

The V call is TRBV2, the J call TRBJ2-5, with unresolved D. Germline values: CDR1 SNHLY, CDR2 FYNNEI. The CDR3 has 13 amino acids. Trimming cost V 5 bases and J 0 bases, with 7 bases left between them. Here the CDR3 DNA reads TGTGCCAGCAGTCGGCCCTACCAAGAGACCCAGTACTTC. Translation: CASSRPYQETQYF.

The table lists this clonotype with a few counts. The chain is built from TRBV6-5 and TRBJ2-1; D perhaps matches TRBD2 (6 bases). The germline V gene has CDR1 MNHEY and CDR2 SVGAGI. The ends were cut back, 4 bases at V and 6 bases at J, with 13 bases in the middle. CDR3 length: 14 amino acids. The CDR3 reads CASSWGLASNEQFF. Here the CDR3 DNA reads TGTGCCAGCAGTTGGGGACTGGCCAGCAATGAGCAGTTCTTC.

This clonotype came up a few times. The chain couples TRBV3-1 to TRBJ2-2; D is possibly TRBD1 or TRBD2 (5 bases each). Trimming removed 9 bases from V and 0 bases from J, with 11 bases in between. This CDR3 is built from 14 residues. CDR1 is LGHDT, CDR2 YNNKEL, per germline (reference sequence). The CDR3 is CASKGTTNTGELFF. CDR3 DNA: TGTGCCAGTAAGGGGACGACGAACACCGGGGAGCTGTTTTTT.

This clonotype was observed at least ten times. The CDR3 DNA sequence: TGCGCCAGCAGCCAAGATAGCGGGCTCCAGACCCAGTACTTC. Protein product: CASSQDSGLQTQYF. The V gene is TRBV4-3, the J gene TRBJ2-5; 7 bases line up with TRBD2. This CDR3 spans 14 amino acids. J gave up 6 bases and V 0 bases, and 4 bases lay outside the gene matches. Germline loops: CDR1 LGHNA, CDR2 YSLEER.

J is TRBJ2-2 and V is TRBV7-3; D uncertain. Germline CDR1 reads SGHTA; CDR2 reads FQGTGA. Trimming left V 2 bases short and J 7 bases short, with 8 bases between. This CDR3 spans 13 amino acids. The CDR3 sequence is CASSLVPGGELFF. CDR3 DNA sequence: TGTGCCAGCAGCTTAGTTCCCGGCGGGGAGCTGTTTTTT.

This clonotype was counted between two and nine times. V usage is TRBV7-2 and J usage is TRBJ1-5, with 11 bases that match TRBD1. This CDR3 is built from 14 residues. Germline CDR1 reads SGHTA; CDR2 reads FQGNSA. The J segment lost 10 bases and the V segment lost 6 bases, leaving 8 bases of the junction unmatched. CDR3 loop: CASREGQGVGPQHF. In DNA, the CDR3 is TGTGCCAGCAGGGAGGGACAGGGGGTCGGCCCCCAGCATTTT.

This clonotype showed up many times. The rearrangement uses TRBV4-2 and TRBJ2-1; perhaps TRBD2 as D (6 bases). This CDR3 region has 13 residues. V was pared by 4 bases and J by 5 bases, with 9 bases between. Germline CDR1 LGHNA, CDR2 YNFKEQ. CDR3 amino acids: CASSPRENNEQFF. CDR3 in DNA: TGTGCCAGCAGCCCACGGGAGAACAATGAGCAGTTCTTC.

This clonotype was picked up a small number of times. The rearrangement joins TRBV10-3 to TRBJ2-2; 8 bases map to TRBD1. V lost 3 bases and J lost 4; bases outside the gene matches: 7. The germline V gene has CDR1 ENHRY and CDR2 SYGVKD. CDR3 length: 16 amino acids. The CDR3 sequence: CAISDPGGKITGELFF. CDR3 DNA sequence: TGTGCCATCAGTGATCCAGGGGGCAAGATCACCGGGGAGCTGTTTTTT.

The gene calls are TRBV7-9 and TRBJ2-4, with 9 bases lining up with TRBD1. This CDR3 has 16 residues. V lost 2 bases to trimming and J lost 5 bases; unmatched junction nucleotides: 7. The germline gives CDR1 SEHNR, CDR2 FQNEAQ (reference sequence). For the CDR3, the DNA is TGTGCCAGCAGCTTATACAGGGGGCCGAGGGAAAACATTCAGTACTTC. Encoded protein: CASSLYRGPRENIQYF.

This clonotype was detected ten times or more. The V gene is TRBV2, the J gene TRBJ2-2; D is ambiguous. Germline V gene data show CDR1 as SNHLY and CDR2 as FYNNEI. V was clipped by 3 bases and J by 0 bases, with 8 bases between them. The CDR3 is made up of 15 amino acids. The CDR3 sequence: CASSEWTSNTGELFF. CDR3 DNA sequence: TGTGCCAGCAGTGAGTGGACGTCGAACACCGGGGAGCTGTTTTTT.

There are a few counts of this clonotype. This rearrangement joins TRBV20-1 to TRBJ2-7, with 10 positions matching TRBD2. This CDR3 region has 16 residues. Germline lookup yields CDR1 DFQATT and CDR2 SNEGSKA (reference sequence). V was pared by 1 base and J by 4 bases, with 10 bases of the junction left unmatched. The CDR3 nucleotides read TGCAGTGCTAGAGGCGGGGCTAGCGGGGGAGTATACGAGCAGTACTTC. Its translation is CSARGGASGGVYEQYF.

There are a few counts of this clonotype. The V and J genes are TRBV19 and TRBJ2-5, with D perhaps TRBD1 or TRBD2 (6 bases each). Germline V lookup: CDR1 LNHDA, CDR2 SQIVND (reference sequence). V lost 1 base, J lost 5 bases, and 14 bases lay in between. CDR3 length: 15 amino acids. CDR3 DNA sequence: TGTGCCAGTAGTATAGGCCTCGGGGGCCGGGAGACCCAGTACTTC. This sequence encodes CASSIGLGGRETQYF.

This clonotype was seen at least ten times. DNA for the CDR3: TGTGCCACCAGCAGAGATCTTTCAAAGGGAGGGGACACTGAAGCTTTCTTT. This translates into CATSRDLSKGGDTEAFF. The V call is TRBV15, the J call TRBJ1-1; tentatively, D is TRBD1 (5 bases). V lost 0 bases, J lost 3 bases, and 17 bases lay in between. The CDR3 is 17 amino acids. The V gene's germline CDR1 is LNHNV and CDR2 YYDKDF (reference sequence). The whole variable domain, filled in from reference TRBV15 and TRBJ1-1, reads DAMVIQNPRYQVTQFGKPVTLSCSQTLNHNVMYWYQQKSSQAPKLLFHYYDKDFNNEADTPDNFQSRRPNTSFCFLDIRSPGLGDTAMYLCATSRDLSKGGDTEAFFGQGTRLTVV.

This clonotype was seen only a few times. The gene calls are TRBV6-1 and TRBJ1-4; a possible D gene is TRBD1 (6 bases). This CDR3 has 17 residues. Trimming took 5 bases from V and 0 from J, leaving 16 bases between them. Germline CDR1 and CDR2: MNHNS and SASEGT. The CDR3 protein is CASSLTGQLATNEKLFF. The CDR3 nucleotides read TGTGCCAGCAGTCTTACAGGACAGCTTGCAACTAATGAAAAACTGTTTTTT.

At least ten counts were recorded for this clonotype. V is TRBV20-1 and J is TRBJ2-3, with 8 positions matching TRBD2. The germline V gene encodes CDR1 DFQATT and CDR2 SNEGSKA (reference sequence). This CDR3 spans 15 amino acids. V was clipped by 6 bases and J by 6 bases; unmatched bases: 14. In DNA, the CDR3 is TGCAGTGCCCGGGGGGGGGATACCCTCCAGGATACGCAGTATTTT. Translation: CSARGGDTLQDTQYF.

At least ten counts were recorded for this clonotype. This chain uses TRBV2 with TRBJ2-3; a weak D match, TRBD2 (5 bases). The CDR3 extends over 15 amino acids. Trimming removed 3 bases at V and 0 bases at J, with 10 bases between. The V gene's germline CDR1 is SNHLY and CDR2 FYNNEI. The CDR3 nucleotides read TGTGCCAGCAGTGATCGGGGTTATAGCACAGATACGCAGTATTTT. It codes for CASSDRGYSTDTQYF.

This clonotype was seen a handful of times. The chain is built from TRBV19 and TRBJ2-7; D is ambiguous. The germline V gene has CDR1 LNHDA and CDR2 SQIVND (reference sequence). The CDR3 totals 15 residues. Trimming shortened V by 4 bases and J by 3 bases, and 16 bases separated the two germline ends. As DNA, the CDR3 is TGTGCCAGTAGTAGATCGTTTCTTGGGTACTACGAGCAGTACTTC. This gives the protein CASSRSFLGYYEQYF. Full variable domain (outside the CDR3, taken from reference TRBV19 and TRBJ2-7): DGGITQSPKYLFRKEGQNVTLSCEQNLNHDAMYWYRQDPGQGLRLIYYSQIVNDFQKGDIAEGYSVSREKKESFPLTVTSAQKNPTAFYLCASSRSFLGYYEQYFGPGTRLTVT.

The chain uses TRBV29-1 and TRBJ2-1; D may be TRBD2 (6 bases). V lost 7 bases, J lost 3 bases, and 10 bases lay in between. The CDR3 has 12 residues. The germline V gene has CDR1 SQVTM and CDR2 ANQGSEA. In DNA form, the CDR3 reads TGCAGCGGGGGACTGAACTACAATGAGCAGTTCTTC. Translating gives CSGGLNYNEQFF.

This sequence joins TRBV4-2 and TRBJ1-1; D is ambiguous. The V end was cut by 4 bases, the J end by 1 base, with 13 bases between. The CDR3 loop spans 15 amino acids. The germline V gene encodes CDR1 LGHNA and CDR2 YNFKEQ. The CDR3 region is CASSLQVRENTEAFF. The CDR3 DNA reads as TGTGCCAGCAGCCTCCAAGTCCGTGAGAACACTGAAGCTTTCTTT.

This clonotype has more than one count but fewer than ten. V usage is TRBV11-2 and J usage is TRBJ2-3, with 11 positions matching TRBD2. The CDR3 covers 20 residues. V lost 0 bases and J lost 3; bases outside the gene matches: 14. Germline values: CDR1 SGHAT, CDR2 FQNNGV. The CDR3 sequence: CASSLDSFLAGGQKTDTQYF. The CDR3 bases are TGTGCCAGCAGCTTAGATTCCTTCCTAGCGGGAGGCCAAAAGACAGATACGCAGTATTTT.